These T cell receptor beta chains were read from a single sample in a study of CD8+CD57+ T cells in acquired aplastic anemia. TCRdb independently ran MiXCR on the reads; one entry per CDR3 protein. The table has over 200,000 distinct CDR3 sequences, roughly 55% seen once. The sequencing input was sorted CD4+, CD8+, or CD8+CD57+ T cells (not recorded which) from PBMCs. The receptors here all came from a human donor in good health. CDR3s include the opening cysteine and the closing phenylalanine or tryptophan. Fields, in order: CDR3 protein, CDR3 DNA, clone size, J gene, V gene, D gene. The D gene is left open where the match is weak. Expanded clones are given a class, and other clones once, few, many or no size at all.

CDR3 protein: CASSVLQGNGYTF
CDR3 DNA: TGTGCCAGCAGCGTATTACAGGGTAATGGCTACACCTTC
clone size: -
J gene: TRBJ1-2
V gene: TRBV9
D gene: -

CDR3 protein: CASSQAGQGTYEQYF
CDR3 DNA: TGTGCCAGCAGCCAAGCGGGACAGGGGACCTACGAGCAGTACTTC
clone size: -
J gene: TRBJ2-7
V gene: TRBV7-9
D gene: TRBD1

CDR3 protein: CATEDSGGARNEQFF
CDR3 DNA: TGTGCCACCGAGGATAGCGGGGGGGCCCGCAATGAGCAGTTCTTC
clone size: -
J gene: TRBJ2-1
V gene: TRBV24-1
D gene: TRBD2

CDR3 protein: CSARDIRGGETDTQYF
CDR3 DNA: TGCAGTGCTAGGGACATCCGGGGAGGGGAAACAGATACGCAGTATTTT
clone size: many
J gene: TRBJ2-3
V gene: TRBV20-1
D gene: TRBD2

CDR3 protein: CATSGSLGTGVWTQYF
CDR3 DNA: TGTGCCACCAGTGGTTCCCTCGGGACAGGAGTTTGGACCCAGTACTTC
clone size: few
J gene: TRBJ2-5
V gene: TRBV24-1
D gene: TRBD1

CDR3 protein: CASSLLGQGNQPQHF
CDR3 DNA: TGTGCCAGCAGTTTATTGGGGCAGGGCAATCAGCCCCAGCATTTT
clone size: -
J gene: TRBJ1-5
V gene: TRBV12-3/TRBV12-4
D gene: -

CDR3 protein: CASSPMTGLTEAFF
CDR3 DNA: TGTGCCAGCAGTCCCATGACAGGGCTCACTGAAGCTTTCTTT
clone size: -
J gene: TRBJ1-1
V gene: TRBV27
D gene: TRBD1

CDR3 protein: CATSRDRDRGNTEAFF
CDR3 DNA: TGTGCCACCAGCAGAGACCGAGACAGGGGGAACACTGAAGCTTTCTTT
clone size: -
J gene: TRBJ1-1
V gene: TRBV15
D gene: TRBD1

CDR3 protein: CASSILGQSYEQYF
CDR3 DNA: TGTGCCAGTAGTATCTTGGGACAGTCCTACGAGCAGTACTTC
clone size: once
J gene: TRBJ2-7
V gene: TRBV19
D gene: TRBD1

CDR3 protein: CASSEYASGGPYEQYF
CDR3 DNA: TGTGCCAGCAGTGAATACGCCAGCGGGGGACCCTACGAGCAGTACTTC
clone size: few
J gene: TRBJ2-7
V gene: TRBV2
D gene: TRBD2

CDR3 protein: CAARQGLNTEAFF
CDR3 DNA: TGTGCCGCGCGACAGGGTTTGAACACTGAAGCTTTCTTT
clone size: -
J gene: TRBJ1-1
V gene: TRBV6-5
D gene: TRBD1

CDR3 protein: CASSQRATYEQYF
CDR3 DNA: TGTGCCAGCAGCCAGAGGGCGACCTACGAGCAGTACTTC
clone size: -
J gene: TRBJ2-7
V gene: TRBV6-4
D gene: -